The 30 T cell receptor beta chains reported below all come from one sample, sequenced in a study of shared clonotypes between healthy human individuals. Profiling relied on immunoSEQ multiplex PCR, and the TCRdb table lists in-frame clones only, not all of them. Among 2 million to 2.5 million clones listed, 90% to 95% were seen once. Sample: naive CD4+ T cells from PBMCs. As for subset: CD45RA+ positively selected. These receptors came from a man aged 18 to 30 in good health. Some clones in this sample may be carry-over from other donors' samples.

The V call is TRBV28, the J call TRBJ2-3, with D possibly TRBD2 on 5 matching bases. The CDR3 sequence is 15 residues long. The germline V gene encodes CDR1 MDHEN and CDR2 SYDVKM. Trimming took 3 bases from V and 4 from J, leaving 14 bases between them. CDR3 region: CASSFPSGVADTQYF. CDR3 sequence (DNA): TGTGCCAGCAGTTTTCCCTCCGGGGTGGCAGATACGCAGTATTTT.

The chain employs TRBV23-1 and TRBJ2-6; no definite D call. TRBV23-1 carries the ORF label, with uncertain function. CDR3 length: 13 residues. Trimming left V 10 bases short and J 3 bases short, with 10 bases between. The CDR3 DNA is TGCGCCACAAGTTGGTTTGGGGCCAACGTCCTGACTTTC. This gives the protein CATSWFGANVLTF.

V gene TRBV5-4 combines with J gene TRBJ2-7; 7 bases fit TRBD2. Germline V gene lookup returns CDR1 SGHNT and CDR2 YYREEE (reference sequence). CDR3 length equals 14 residues. The J segment lost 4 bases and the V segment lost 1 base, leaving 5 bases of the junction unmatched. The CDR3 sequence is CASSLNSGRYEQYF. The CDR3 DNA reads as TGTGCCAGCAGCTTGAATAGCGGGCGTTACGAGCAGTACTTC.

The chain combines TRBV19 with TRBJ1-1, with 7 bases identical to TRBD1. V shed 3 bases and J 5 bases; nucleotides not matched to a gene: 12. The CDR3 totals 16 residues. In germline, CDR1 is LNHDA, CDR2 SQIVND (reference sequence). This CDR3 is CASSMVRQGIRTEAFF. The DNA for the CDR3 is TGTGCCAGTAGTATGGTCCGACAGGGAATTAGGACTGAAGCTTTCTTT.

A remark on this clone: The sample carries other DNA sequences with the same CDR3. The genes are TRBV9 and TRBJ2-3, with unresolved D. V lost 0 bases, J lost 4 bases, and 6 bases lay in between. Germline CDR1 SGDLS, CDR2 YYNGEE. The CDR3 loop spans 13 amino acids. The CDR3 DNA is TGTGCCAGCAGCGTAGGGCCTGCAGATACGCAGTATTTT. Encoded protein: CASSVGPADTQYF.

A single count supports this clone. This chain links TRBV2 with TRBJ2-7; D is unresolved. The germline V gene encodes CDR1 SNHLY and CDR2 FYNNEI. The CDR3 runs to 12 residues. V gave up 1 base and J gave up 7 bases, with 8 bases separating them. The CDR3, as DNA: TGTGCCAGCAGTGAAGGAGCGTTTGAGCAGTACTTC. Residues: CASSEGAFEQYF.

The count of this clone is one. The sample has other DNA sequences that encode this CDR3 too. The chain links TRBV29-1 to TRBJ2-3; D is ambiguous. Germline values: CDR1 SQVTM, CDR2 ANQGSEA. V dropped 6 bases and J dropped 7 bases, with 8 bases sitting between them. The CDR3 length is 10 residues. The chain's CDR3 is CSVGSYTQYF. CDR3 DNA sequence: TGCAGCGTCGGATCCTATACGCAGTATTTT.

This clone was observed once. The gene calls are TRBV21-1 and TRBJ1-2; the DNA was not used to check the table's D call, TRBD1. TRBV21-1 is recorded as a pseudogene. The CDR3 is made up of 12 amino acids. CDR3 region: CASSGQYYGYTF. In DNA form, the CDR3 reads TGTGCCAGCAGCGGACAGTACTATGGCTACACCTTC.

The V gene is TRBV6-5, the J gene TRBJ1-1; the D gene is possibly TRBD1 (6 bases). Per germline, CDR1 MNHEY and CDR2 SVGAGI. The CDR3 is 15 residues long. The ends were cut back, 0 bases at V and 3 bases at J, with 11 bases in the middle. The CDR3 DNA is TGTGCCAGCAGTTACTCCAGGGGACGGGACACTGAAGCTTTCTTT. This translates into CASSYSRGRDTEAFF.

This clone came up a few times. The rearrangement joins TRBV7-2 to TRBJ1-2; D remains unclear. V was trimmed by 5 bases and J by 9 bases, leaving 16 bases between them. CDR3 length: 13 amino acids. Germline CDR1 reads SGHTA; CDR2 reads FQGNSA. CDR3 nucleotides: TGTGCCAGCAGCCTCGGTCAGACGCCTAGCTACACCTTC. Its protein is CASSLGQTPSYTF.

The rearrangement links TRBV5-8 to TRBJ2-5, with TRBD2 matching over 7 bases. The germline CDR1 and CDR2 sequences are SGHTS and YDEGEE. The V and J ends lost 2 bases and 4 bases, in that order; junction bases with no gene match: 8. There are 15 residues in the CDR3. The chain's CDR3 is CASSFTFAGAETQYF. CDR3 nucleotides: TGTGCCAGCAGCTTCACTTTTGCGGGAGCAGAGACCCAGTACTTC.

V gene TRBV7-2 combines with J gene TRBJ2-5; 8 positions agree with TRBD1. The closer fit of TRBJ2-7 to the DNA end suggests the J call may be wrong. CDR1 and CDR2 (germline): SGHTA, FQGNSA. The CDR3 is 15 residues long. The CDR3 nucleotides read TGTGCCAGCAGCTTAGGACAGGGGATCACCTACGAGCAGTACTTC. As protein: CASSLGQGITYEQYF.

This chain links TRBV15 with TRBJ2-2; D is uncertain. The CDR3 runs to 12 residues. With 4 bases removed from V and 4 bases from J, the gap between germline ends came to 4 bases. Germline values: CDR1 LNHNV, CDR2 YYDKDF (reference sequence). CDR3 loop: CATSMSTGELFF. Written as DNA, the CDR3 is TGTGCCACCAGCATGAGCACCGGGGAGCTGTTTTTT.

The chain carries TRBV5-1 and TRBJ2-6; D gene ambiguous. Trimming stripped 0 bases from V and 2 bases from J, with 9 bases between. This CDR3 region has 16 residues. Germline V CDR1 and CDR2: SGHRS, YFSETQ. In DNA, the CDR3 is TGCGCCAGCAGCTTGGGGCCTGGGACTGGGGCCAACGTCCTGACTTTC. It specifies CASSLGPGTGANVLTF.

The chain carries TRBV6-1 and TRBJ2-7, with D possibly called TRBD1 or TRBD2 (6 bases each). This CDR3 has 13 residues. Trimming removed 2 bases at V and 7 bases at J, with 12 bases between. Germline V lookup: CDR1 MNHNS, CDR2 SASEGT. This CDR3 reads CASSELGAGEQYF. The CDR3 nucleotides read TGTGCCAGCAGTGAATTGGGGGCGGGAGAGCAGTACTTC.

This chain joins TRBV30 and TRBJ1-5; D is unresolved. Trimming pared 3 bases from V and 0 bases from J, leaving 9 bases between. CDR1 is GTSNPN and CDR2 is SVGIG in the germline V gene (reference sequence). The CDR3 totals 14 residues. Written as DNA, the CDR3 is TGTGCCTGGAGGTCGCCTAATAGCAATCAGCCCCAGCATTTT. Amino acids: CAWRSPNSNQPQHF.

The chain carries TRBV11-3 and TRBJ1-1, with D unresolved. Germline V CDR1 and CDR2: SGHNT, YENEEA. Trimming cost V 5 bases and J 0 bases, with 10 bases left between them. The CDR3 covers 14 residues. The CDR3 nucleotides read TGTGCCAGCAGCGAGGCGGGATTGAACACTGAAGCTTTCTTT. It codes for CASSEAGLNTEAFF.

This chain connects TRBV27 to TRBJ1-2, with 8 positions matching TRBD1. V shed 6 bases, J shed 5 bases, and the junction held 8 bases outside the gene matches. Germline CDR1 is MNHEY and CDR2 is SMNVEV (reference sequence). The CDR3 has 14 residues. CDR3 DNA: TGTGCCAGCAGCCGCGGGGGACAGGCTTATGGCTACACCTTC. This sequence encodes CASSRGGQAYGYTF.

The V and J genes are TRBV2 and TRBJ2-3, with 7 bases matching TRBD2. Trimming at V came to 5 bases and at J to 2 bases, leaving 7 bases not matched to a gene. From germline, CDR1 is SNHLY and CDR2 FYNNEI. The CDR3 consists of 15 residues. The CDR3 sequence is CASSRDYTSTDTQYF. CDR3 nucleotide sequence: TGTGCCAGCAGTCGGGACTATACCTCCACAGATACGCAGTATTTT.

The chain combines TRBV10-1 with TRBJ2-3; perhaps TRBD2 as D (6 bases). The CDR3 totals 14 residues. Trimming took off 10 bases at V and 1 base at J, with 15 bases between the two ends. Germline V gives CDR1 WNHNN, CDR2 SYGVQD (reference sequence). CDR3 sequence: CATRRRGGTDTQYF. The CDR3 nucleotides read TGCGCCACCCGCCGGAGGGGCGGCACAGATACGCAGTATTTT.

In this sample, this clone turned up once. The chain joins TRBV5-1 to TRBJ2-3; TRBD2 matches 10 bases. CDR3 length: 15 residues. The germline CDR1 and CDR2 sequences are SGHRS and YFSETQ. J gave up 0 bases and V 5 bases, and 3 bases lay outside the gene matches. CDR3 amino acids: CASSQREGSTDTQYF. The CDR3 bases are TGCGCCAGCAGTCAGCGGGAGGGGAGCACAGATACGCAGTATTTT. Full variable domain (remainder filled in from reference TRBV5-1 and TRBJ2-3): KAGVTQTPRYLIKTRGQQVTLSCSPISGHRSVSWYQQTPGQGLQFLFEYFSETQRNKGNFPGRFSGRQFSNSRSEMNVSTLELGDSALYLCASSQREGSTDTQYFGPGTRLTVL.

V usage is TRBV6-6 and J usage is TRBJ2-4, with D possibly being TRBD1 or TRBD2 (5 bases each). The length of the CDR3 is 11 residues. The germline V gene encodes CDR1 MNHNY and CDR2 SVGAGI (reference sequence). V was shortened by 6 bases and J by 11 bases, with 11 bases between the two germline ends. The CDR3 protein is CASSRDGLQYF. The CDR3 nucleotides are TGTGCCAGCAGCCGGGACGGCCTTCAGTACTTC.

This clone was observed a single time. The CDR3 region is CASSPRTGSNDEKLFF. Here the CDR3 DNA reads TGTGCCAGCTCACCCAGGACGGGCTCTAATGATGAAAAACTGTTTTTT. The V and J genes are TRBV18 and TRBJ1-4; D is ambiguous. V dropped 3 bases and J dropped 6 bases, with 17 bases sitting between them. The length of the CDR3 is 16 residues. Germline lookup yields CDR1 KGHSH and CDR2 LQKENI.

The table lists this clone with a few counts. The chain joins TRBV5-1 to TRBJ1-1; 8 positions agree with TRBD1. This CDR3 contains 14 residues. CDR1 SGHRS and CDR2 YFSETQ come from the germline V gene. V shed 0 bases, J shed 11 bases, and the junction held 9 bases outside the gene matches. The CDR3 loop is CASSLGSDRGPAFF. DNA of the CDR3: TGCGCCAGCAGCTTGGGAAGCGACAGGGGCCCCGCTTTCTTT.

The chain links TRBV5-6 to TRBJ2-7, with TRBD1 identical over 7 bases. The CDR3 loop spans 16 amino acids. CDR1 SGHDT and CDR2 YYEEEE come from the germline V gene. V lost 7 bases and J lost 0; bases outside the gene matches: 13. The CDR3 DNA is TGTGCCAGCGGAGAACAGGGGAGAGCCAACTCCTACGAGCAGTACTTC. This sequence encodes CASGEQGRANSYEQYF.

There are a few counts of this clone. CDR3 protein: CASSRTGDSNQPQHF. CDR3 DNA: TGCGCCAGCAGCCGGACAGGGGATAGCAATCAGCCCCAGCATTTT. The chain recombines TRBV5-1 with TRBJ1-5; 9 nucleotides match TRBD1. Trimming removed 4 bases from V and 0 bases from J; junction bases left unmatched: 2. Germline CDR1 is SGHRS and CDR2 is YFSETQ. This CDR3 spans 15 amino acids.

The chain links TRBV7-9 to TRBJ2-1, with D unresolved. V lost 2 bases to trimming and J lost 6 bases, with 11 bases between them. In germline, CDR1 is SEHNR, CDR2 FQNEAQ (reference sequence). This CDR3 contains 14 residues. The CDR3 nucleotides are TGTGCCAGCAGCTTAAATGGGGTTTCCAATGAGCAGTTCTTC. It yields the protein CASSLNGVSNEQFF.

For the CDR3, the DNA is TGTGCCAGCAGCCAAGAACAGGGACGGTTGAACACTGAAGCTTTCTTT. This codes for CASSQEQGRLNTEAFF. This chain joins TRBV4-2 and TRBJ1-1, with D possibly matching TRBD1 (6 bases). In germline, CDR1 is LGHNA, CDR2 YNFKEQ. With 0 bases removed from V and 0 bases from J, the gap between germline ends came to 11 bases. This CDR3 region has 16 residues.

The CDR3 DNA follows: TGCGCCAGCAGCTTGAGCGGACCAACCTCAACTAATGAAAAACTGTTTTTT. Protein sequence: CASSLSGPTSTNEKLFF. The genes are TRBV5-1 and TRBJ1-4, with D unclear. CDR1 and CDR2 from the germline V gene are SGHRS and YFSETQ. CDR3 length equals 17 residues. V lost 1 base and J lost 0, with 13 bases in between.

The V gene is TRBV18, the J gene TRBJ2-5; 8 bases line up with TRBD2. The germline gives CDR1 KGHSH, CDR2 LQKENI. CDR3 length equals 16 residues. The ends lost 6 bases at V and 4 bases at J; junction bases unmatched: 13. CDR3 coding DNA: TGTGCCAGCTCCCCCTCGGGAGGGTCGCTTGGAGAGACCCAGTACTTC. It translates to CASSPSGGSLGETQYF. Filled out from reference TRBV18 and TRBJ2-5, the complete variable domain reads NAGVMQNPRHLVRRRGQEARLRCSPMKGHSHVYWYRQLPEEGLKFMVYLQKENIIDESGMPKERFSAEFPKEGPSILRIQQVVRGDSAAYFCASSPSGGSLGETQYFGPGTRLLVL.